The clone carrying this TCR beta chain turned up a few times. This sample was taken from a study of PD-L1 blockade in urothelial cancer. The overall study: Blood drawn 3 weeks (second dose) and 6 weeks after treatment start was analyzed.

Indicated time point: peripheral blood 6 weeks after treatment start. Synthetic TCR analog templates were added to each PCR reaction. Measured with immunoSEQ multiplex PCR; TCRdb has only the in-frame clones, and not every one. The repertoire consists of about 19,000 clones, with approximately 82% occurring once and the leading ten covering approximately 1.7%. The material sequenced was PBMCs, taken around atezolizumab (anti-PD-L1) treatment. This receptor was taken from a man aged 50 to 59 with urothelial cancer.

CDR3 protein: CASSPPRLGLEYNEQFF. The CDR3 DNA follows: TGTGCCAGCAGCCCCCCCAGACTAGGACTAGAATACAATGAGCAGTTCTTC. The rearrangement links TRBV27 to TRBJ2-1; 7 positions match TRBD2. This CDR3 has 17 amino acids. Germline V gene sequence: CDR1 MNHEY, CDR2 SMNVEV (reference sequence). V lost 6 bases, J lost 4 bases, and 15 bases stayed unmatched.